The rows below give T cell receptor beta chains drawn from one sample of a study of blood T cell repertoires in COVID-19. Some clones are missing from TCRdb's copy, which holds only in-frame ones; the method was immunoSEQ multiplex PCR. The table records a few hundred thousand clones, around 89% of them present only once. The sequenced material came from peripheral blood. The receptors were sampled from a man younger than 45 with acute or convalescent COVID-19. Both conserved end residues are part of each CDR3. The D gene is left open where the match is weak. Clone size is not always given. Where it is, it says once, few, many or a class for expanded clones.

v_gene: TRBV5-8; j_gene: TRBJ2-1; abundance: .; d_gene: .; CDR3aa: CASSFVLGGEQFF; CDR3nt: TGTGCCAGCAGCTTCGTGCTGGGGGGTGAGCAGTTCTTC
v_gene: TRBV7-3; j_gene: TRBJ1-2; abundance: .; d_gene: .; CDR3aa: CASSSSGSYGYTF; CDR3nt: TGTGCCAGCAGCTCCTCCGGGAGCTATGGCTACACCTTC
v_gene: TRBV29-1; j_gene: TRBJ2-1; abundance: once; d_gene: TRBD2; CDR3aa: CSTIAGNNEQFF; CDR3nt: TGCAGCACGATAGCGGGAAACAATGAGCAGTTCTTC
v_gene: TRBV3-1/TRBV3-2; j_gene: TRBJ2-3; abundance: .; d_gene: TRBD1; CDR3aa: CASSLLTGTGGGDTQYF; CDR3nt: TGTGCCAGCAGCCTCCTTACCGGGACAGGGGGAGGAGATACGCAGTATTTT
v_gene: TRBV5-5; j_gene: TRBJ1-1; abundance: .; d_gene: .; CDR3aa: CASSRGVRDTEAFF; CDR3nt: TGTGCCAGCAGCCGAGGAGTGAGGGACACTGAAGCTTTCTTT
v_gene: TRBV5-6; j_gene: TRBJ1-1; abundance: .; d_gene: TRBD1; CDR3aa: CASREGALNTEAFF; CDR3nt: TGTGCCAGCAGGGAGGGGGCTTTAAACACTGAAGCTTTCTTT
v_gene: TRBV12-3/TRBV12-4; j_gene: TRBJ1-6; abundance: .; d_gene: .; CDR3aa: CASRQQSYSPLHF; CDR3nt: TGTGCCAGCAGACAACAGAGCTATTCACCCCTCCACTTT
v_gene: TRBV7-2; j_gene: TRBJ1-1; abundance: once; d_gene: .; CDR3aa: CASSSPQGPNTEAFF; CDR3nt: TGTGCCAGCAGCTCGCCTCAGGGCCCGAACACTGAAGCTTTCTTT
v_gene: TRBV30; j_gene: TRBJ1-6; abundance: .; d_gene: .; CDR3aa: CAWSRQSNSPLHF; CDR3nt: TGTGCCTGGAGTCGACAGAGTAATTCACCCCTCCACTTT
v_gene: TRBV2; j_gene: TRBJ1-5; abundance: few; d_gene: TRBD1; CDR3aa: CASTGTGINQPQHF; CDR3nt: TGTGCCAGCACCGGGACAGGGATCAATCAGCCCCAGCATTTT
v_gene: TRBV6-5; j_gene: TRBJ2-7; abundance: .; d_gene: TRBD2; CDR3aa: CASSGLAGVGEQYF; CDR3nt: TGTGCCAGCAGCGGACTAGCGGGAGTAGGTGAGCAGTACTTC
v_gene: TRBV18; j_gene: TRBJ1-1; abundance: .; d_gene: .; CDR3aa: CASSPQSGWNTEAFF; CDR3nt: TGTGCCAGCTCACCACAAAGCGGTTGGAACACTGAAGCTTTCTTT
v_gene: TRBV10-1; j_gene: TRBJ2-2; abundance: .; d_gene: .; CDR3aa: CASSPDLAGELFF; CDR3nt: TGCGCCAGCAGTCCCGACTTGGCCGGGGAGCTGTTTTTT
v_gene: TRBV18; j_gene: TRBJ2-3; abundance: once; d_gene: TRBD2; CDR3aa: CASSPSGGYSDTQYF; CDR3nt: TGTGCCAGCTCACCATCGGGGGGTTATTCAGATACGCAGTATTTT
v_gene: TRBV30; j_gene: TRBJ1-2; abundance: .; d_gene: TRBD1; CDR3aa: CAWNRDRYGYTF; CDR3nt: TGTGCCTGGAATCGGGACAGATATGGCTACACCTTC
v_gene: TRBV9; j_gene: TRBJ1-1; abundance: .; d_gene: .; CDR3aa: CASSPRPRDTEAFF; CDR3nt: TGTGCCAGCAGCCCAAGGCCACGGGACACTGAAGCTTTCTTT
v_gene: TRBV21-1; j_gene: TRBJ2-7; abundance: .; d_gene: .; CDR3aa: CASSKDRRLAGFYEQYF; CDR3nt: TGTGCCAGCAGCAAGGATAGGCGGCTAGCGGGCTTTTACGAGCAGTACTTC